This entry features one T cell receptor (beta chain) sequence. The sample comes from a study of shared clonotypes between healthy human individuals. Clones were sequenced by immunoSEQ multiplex PCR, and TCRdb holds only the in-frame ones, with some missing. The sample carries about 2.4 million clones, roughly 93% recorded once. CDR3 length: 17 amino acids. Germline assignment: CDR1 LNHDA and CDR2 SQIVND (reference sequence). The trim removed 3 bases at V and 1 base at J, leaving 9 bases unmatched. Sequencing used naive CD4+ T cells from PBMCs. Subset described: CD45RA+ positively selected. This chain joins TRBV19 and TRBJ2-3; 8 bases are shared with TRBD2. This receptor was taken from a man in his late teens or twenties in good health. Some clones in this sample may be carry-over from other donors' samples. This CDR3 reads CASSILGKAGGTDTQYF. CDR3 DNA sequence: TGTGCCAGTAGTATCCTTGGGAAAGCGGGAGGCACAGATACGCAGTATTTT.